The rows below give T cell receptor beta chains drawn from one sample of a study of blood T cell repertoires in COVID-19. Profiling relied on immunoSEQ multiplex PCR, and the TCRdb table lists in-frame clones only, not all of them. The profile covers about 100,000 clones, with about 77% appearing a single time and about 12% taken by the ten largest. The sample was peripheral blood. These receptors originate from a woman aged 70-85 years with acute or convalescent COVID-19. Both conserved end residues are part of each CDR3. Each record gives: clone size, V gene, J gene, D gene, CDR3 protein, CDR3 DNA. A D gene is named only where the DNA matches it firmly. Clone size is not always given. Where it is, it says once, few, many or a class for expanded clones.

clone_size: -; v_call: TRBV19; j_call: TRBJ1-2; d_call: -; cdr3_aa: CASSIGGGYGYTF; cdr3_nt: TGTGCCAGTAGTATCGGCGGGGGATATGGCTACACCTTC
clone_size: few; v_call: TRBV4-1; j_call: TRBJ1-2; d_call: -; cdr3_aa: CASSQDGGAGGYTF; cdr3_nt: TGCGCCAGCAGCCAAGATGGGGGGGCGGGTGGCTACACCTTC
clone_size: -; v_call: TRBV7-2; j_call: TRBJ1-2; d_call: TRBD1; cdr3_aa: CASSSTGTEDYGYTF; cdr3_nt: TGTGCCAGCAGCTCAACCGGGACAGAAGATTATGGCTACACCTTC
clone_size: -; v_call: TRBV5-1; j_call: TRBJ1-4; d_call: -; cdr3_aa: CASSSDTGATNEKLFF; cdr3_nt: TGCGCCAGCAGCTCGGATACAGGAGCCACTAATGAAAAACTGTTTTTT
clone_size: few; v_call: TRBV19; j_call: TRBJ2-1; d_call: TRBD1; cdr3_aa: CASSLQGSYNEQFF; cdr3_nt: TGTGCCAGTAGTTTACAGGGGTCCTACAATGAGCAGTTCTTC
clone_size: once; v_call: TRBV18; j_call: TRBJ2-1; d_call: TRBD2; cdr3_aa: CASSPLNPAGSNNEQFF; cdr3_nt: TGTGCCAGCTCACCACTCAATCCAGCGGGGTCTAACAATGAGCAGTTCTTC
clone_size: few; v_call: TRBV7-2; j_call: TRBJ2-3; d_call: TRBD2; cdr3_aa: CASSYPGLAGVSDTQYF; cdr3_nt: TGTGCCAGCAGCTATCCGGGACTAGCGGGGGTATCGGATACGCAGTATTTT
clone_size: few; v_call: TRBV4-1; j_call: TRBJ1-3; d_call: -; cdr3_aa: CASSLTSSSGNTIYF; cdr3_nt: TGCGCCAGCAGCTTAACATCTAGCTCTGGAAACACCATATATTTT
clone_size: few; v_call: TRBV29-1; j_call: TRBJ1-4; d_call: -; cdr3_aa: CSVEGQGGGKLFF; cdr3_nt: TGCAGCGTTGAAGGCCAGGGAGGAGGAAAACTGTTTTTT
clone_size: -; v_call: TRBV7-2; j_call: TRBJ2-3; d_call: TRBD2; cdr3_aa: CASSLVTSRPDTQYF; cdr3_nt: TGTGCCAGCAGCTTAGTGACTAGCAGGCCAGATACGCAGTATTTT
clone_size: -; v_call: TRBV6-5; j_call: TRBJ1-4; d_call: -; cdr3_aa: CASSRYRDDEKLFF; cdr3_nt: TGTGCCAGCAGCCGATACAGGGACGATGAAAAACTGTTTTTT
clone_size: once; v_call: TRBV29-1; j_call: TRBJ1-5; d_call: TRBD1; cdr3_aa: CSVRTGDNQPQHF; cdr3_nt: TGCAGCGTTAGGACAGGGGACAATCAGCCCCAGCATTTT
clone_size: -; v_call: TRBV3-1/TRBV3-2; j_call: TRBJ2-2; d_call: -; cdr3_aa: CASSIDYNTGELFF; cdr3_nt: TGTGCCAGCAGCATAGACTACAACACCGGGGAGCTGTTTTTT
clone_size: many; v_call: TRBV2; j_call: TRBJ2-1; d_call: TRBD2; cdr3_aa: CASSEYFSGGAGGEQFF; cdr3_nt: TGTGCCAGCAGTGAATATTTTAGCGGGGGGGCCGGTGGTGAGCAGTTCTTC
clone_size: -; v_call: TRBV4-1; j_call: TRBJ2-1; d_call: TRBD2; cdr3_aa: CASSHPLAGKYNEQFF; cdr3_nt: TGCGCCAGCAGCCATCCCCTAGCGGGCAAATACAATGAGCAGTTCTTC
clone_size: -; v_call: TRBV28; j_call: TRBJ2-1; d_call: TRBD1; cdr3_aa: CASSSPGQGILEQFF; cdr3_nt: TGTGCCAGCAGTTCACCGGGACAGGGGATACTTGAGCAGTTCTTC
clone_size: -; v_call: TRBV29-1; j_call: TRBJ1-1; d_call: -; cdr3_aa: CSAPPGGNTEAFF; cdr3_nt: TGCAGCGCCCCTCCCGGGGGGAACACTGAAGCTTTCTTT
clone_size: few; v_call: TRBV28; j_call: TRBJ1-4; d_call: TRBD1; cdr3_aa: CASSDPGQPNEKLFF; cdr3_nt: TGTGCCAGCAGCGATCCGGGACAGCCAAATGAAAAACTGTTTTTT
clone_size: -; v_call: TRBV12-3/TRBV12-4; j_call: TRBJ1-1; d_call: -; cdr3_aa: CASSAGRAEAFF; cdr3_nt: TGTGCCAGCAGCGCAGGGAGGGCTGAAGCTTTCTTT
clone_size: -; v_call: TRBV2; j_call: TRBJ1-1; d_call: -; cdr3_aa: CASRKLSGANTEAFF; cdr3_nt: TGTGCCAGCAGGAAACTCTCGGGAGCAAACACTGAAGCTTTCTTT
clone_size: few; v_call: TRBV6-2/TRBV6-3; j_call: TRBJ1-3; d_call: -; cdr3_aa: CASRLGGTIYF; cdr3_nt: TGTGCCAGCCGCCTAGGGGGAACCATATATTTT
clone_size: -; v_call: TRBV4-1; j_call: TRBJ1-2; d_call: -; cdr3_aa: CASSQEARGPYGYTF; cdr3_nt: TGCGCCAGCAGCCAAGAGGCCAGGGGTCCCTATGGCTACACCTTC
clone_size: -; v_call: TRBV29-1; j_call: TRBJ1-1; d_call: TRBD1; cdr3_aa: CSVDKGARNTEAFF; cdr3_nt: TGCAGCGTTGATAAGGGGGCGCGGAACACTGAAGCTTTCTTT
clone_size: -; v_call: TRBV7-6; j_call: TRBJ2-1; d_call: -; cdr3_aa: CASSRITSGGVTYNEQFF; cdr3_nt: TGTGCCAGCAGCCGGATTACGTCTGGCGGGGTGACCTACAATGAGCAGTTCTTC
clone_size: -; v_call: TRBV5-1; j_call: TRBJ2-5; d_call: TRBD2; cdr3_aa: CASSLSGGETQYF; cdr3_nt: TGCGCCAGCAGCTTGTCGGGAGGCGAGACCCAGTACTTC
clone_size: -; v_call: TRBV5-1; j_call: TRBJ2-5; d_call: TRBD1; cdr3_aa: CASSSPGQQETQYF; cdr3_nt: TGCGCCAGCAGCTCTCCGGGACAGCAAGAGACCCAGTACTTC
clone_size: once; v_call: TRBV6-4; j_call: TRBJ2-1; d_call: -; cdr3_aa: CASRVRQEKDEQFF; cdr3_nt: TGTGCCAGCAGGGTTCGACAGGAAAAGGATGAGCAGTTCTTC
clone_size: -; v_call: TRBV29-1; j_call: TRBJ2-2; d_call: -; cdr3_aa: CSVDTVGELFF; cdr3_nt: TGCAGCGTTGATACGGTCGGGGAGCTGTTTTTT
clone_size: -; v_call: TRBV27; j_call: TRBJ2-7; d_call: TRBD2; cdr3_aa: CASNPSGGRYEQYF; cdr3_nt: TGTGCCAGCAACCCTAGCGGGGGGAGATACGAGCAGTACTTC
clone_size: -; v_call: TRBV30; j_call: TRBJ1-4; d_call: TRBD1; cdr3_aa: CAWRDGGQDSEKLFF; cdr3_nt: TGTGCCTGGAGAGATGGGGGACAGGACAGTGAAAAACTGTTTTTT
clone_size: -; v_call: TRBV25-1; j_call: TRBJ1-1; d_call: -; cdr3_aa: CASSGGTEAFF; cdr3_nt: TGTGCCAGCAGTGGGGGGACTGAGGCTTTCTTT
clone_size: -; v_call: TRBV10-3; j_call: TRBJ2-4; d_call: TRBD1; cdr3_aa: CAITLHLKGALAKNIQYF; cdr3_nt: TGTGCCATCACCCTGCACCTTAAGGGGGCCCTAGCCAAAAACATTCAGTACTTC
clone_size: -; v_call: TRBV10-3; j_call: TRBJ1-6; d_call: TRBD1; cdr3_aa: CAIRGQGADSPLHF; cdr3_nt: TGTGCCATCAGGGGACAGGGGGCCGACTCACCCCTCCACTTT
clone_size: once; v_call: TRBV6-5; j_call: TRBJ1-2; d_call: TRBD1; cdr3_aa: CASSYSSQGVYGYTF; cdr3_nt: TGTGCCAGCAGTTACTCGAGCCAGGGGGTCTATGGCTACACCTTC
clone_size: -; v_call: TRBV10-2; j_call: TRBJ2-5; d_call: -; cdr3_aa: CASSEGRTRTQYF; cdr3_nt: TGCGCCAGCAGTGAGGGCAGAACCAGGACCCAGTACTTC
clone_size: -; v_call: TRBV6-5; j_call: TRBJ1-1; d_call: -; cdr3_aa: CASTPPGMNTEAFF; cdr3_nt: TGTGCCAGCACCCCGCCAGGGATGAACACTGAAGCTTTCTTT
clone_size: -; v_call: TRBV5-1; j_call: TRBJ2-5; d_call: TRBD2; cdr3_aa: CASSLAGVQTQYF; cdr3_nt: TGCGCCAGCTCACTAGCGGGGGTCCAGACCCAGTACTTC
clone_size: -; v_call: TRBV5-8; j_call: TRBJ1-5; d_call: -; cdr3_aa: CASSLFQPGQPQHF; cdr3_nt: TGTGCCAGCAGCTTATTCCAGCCGGGGCAGCCCCAGCATTTT
clone_size: -; v_call: TRBV7-3; j_call: TRBJ1-1; d_call: -; cdr3_aa: CAGSTELNTEAFF; cdr3_nt: TGTGCCGGCAGCACCGAGCTGAACACTGAAGCTTTCTTT
clone_size: -; v_call: TRBV7-9; j_call: TRBJ1-5; d_call: TRBD1; cdr3_aa: CASSSDRANQPQHF; cdr3_nt: TGTGCCAGCAGCTCGGACAGGGCCAATCAGCCCCAGCATTTT
clone_size: -; v_call: TRBV9; j_call: TRBJ1-2; d_call: -; cdr3_aa: CASSVAAGEKGYGYTF; cdr3_nt: TGTGCCAGCAGCGTAGCGGCAGGGGAAAAGGGCTATGGCTACACCTTC
clone_size: -; v_call: TRBV20-1; j_call: TRBJ1-1; d_call: -; cdr3_aa: CSASPGVPEAFF; cdr3_nt: TGCAGTGCTAGTCCGGGAGTCCCTGAAGCTTTCTTT
clone_size: -; v_call: TRBV5-4; j_call: TRBJ1-5; d_call: -; cdr3_aa: CASSLGGNGGNQPQHF; cdr3_nt: TGTGCCAGCAGCTTGGGAGGAAATGGAGGCAATCAGCCCCAGCATTTT
clone_size: -; v_call: TRBV10-3; j_call: TRBJ1-2; d_call: -; cdr3_aa: CAISDGQAGGYTF; cdr3_nt: TGTGCCATCAGTGATGGGCAGGCCGGTGGCTACACCTTC
clone_size: once; v_call: TRBV5-6; j_call: TRBJ2-2; d_call: -; cdr3_aa: CASSFRDWTNTGELFF; cdr3_nt: TGTGCCAGCAGCTTCCGGGACTGGACGAACACCGGGGAGCTGTTTTTT
clone_size: -; v_call: TRBV5-8; j_call: TRBJ1-6; d_call: TRBD1; cdr3_aa: CASSFLLFRGDSPLHF; cdr3_nt: TGTGCCAGCAGCTTCTTGTTGTTCAGGGGGGATTCACCCCTCCACTTT
clone_size: -; v_call: TRBV19; j_call: TRBJ1-1; d_call: -; cdr3_aa: CASSIGGIGTEAFF; cdr3_nt: TGTGCCAGTAGTATAGGAGGGATTGGGACTGAAGCTTTCTTT
clone_size: -; v_call: TRBV6-6; j_call: TRBJ2-2; d_call: TRBD1; cdr3_aa: CASSPPPGTGITGELFF; cdr3_nt: TGTGCCAGCAGTCCACCTCCCGGGACAGGGATCACCGGGGAGCTGTTTTTT
clone_size: once; v_call: TRBV6-1; j_call: TRBJ2-3; d_call: -; cdr3_aa: CASSALSTIGTDTQYF; cdr3_nt: TGTGCCAGCAGTGCGCTGAGTACTATCGGCACAGATACGCAGTATTTT
clone_size: -; v_call: TRBV5-1; j_call: TRBJ1-2; d_call: -; cdr3_aa: CASSSDIAGYTF; cdr3_nt: TGCGCCAGCAGCTCGGACATTGCGGGCTACACCTTC
clone_size: -; v_call: TRBV19; j_call: TRBJ1-3; d_call: TRBD1; cdr3_aa: CASSPGTGGNTIYF; cdr3_nt: TGTGCCAGTAGTCCCGGGACAGGCGGAAACACCATATATTTT
clone_size: -; v_call: TRBV19; j_call: TRBJ1-1; d_call: TRBD1; cdr3_aa: CASTDRGAAFF; cdr3_nt: TGTGCCAGTACCGACAGGGGTGCAGCTTTCTTT
clone_size: -; v_call: TRBV7-9; j_call: TRBJ1-2; d_call: -; cdr3_aa: CASSFGDRPKGYTF; cdr3_nt: TGTGCCAGCAGCTTCGGAGACAGGCCCAAAGGCTACACCTTC
clone_size: -; v_call: TRBV5-6; j_call: TRBJ1-2; d_call: -; cdr3_aa: CASSLSSGYTF; cdr3_nt: TGTGCCAGCAGCTTGTCGAGCGGCTACACCTTC
clone_size: -; v_call: TRBV19; j_call: TRBJ1-5; d_call: TRBD1; cdr3_aa: CASSIGQVNSNQPQHF; cdr3_nt: TGTGCCAGTAGCATCGGACAGGTTAATAGCAATCAGCCCCAGCATTTT
clone_size: -; v_call: TRBV10-1; j_call: TRBJ2-7; d_call: -; cdr3_aa: CASSEAGVEQYF; cdr3_nt: TGCGCCAGCAGTGAGGCAGGGGTGGAACAGTACTTC
clone_size: -; v_call: TRBV11-1; j_call: TRBJ1-2; d_call: -; cdr3_aa: CASRPTVNYGYTF; cdr3_nt: TGTGCCAGCAGACCGACAGTTAACTATGGCTACACCTTC
clone_size: once; v_call: TRBV12-3/TRBV12-4; j_call: TRBJ2-5; d_call: -; cdr3_aa: CASSFSLQETQYF; cdr3_nt: TGTGCCAGCAGTTTTTCCCTCCAAGAGACCCAGTACTTC
clone_size: -; v_call: TRBV4-3; j_call: TRBJ1-4; d_call: -; cdr3_aa: CASSQEAQRGEKLFF; cdr3_nt: TGCGCCAGCAGCCAAGAGGCGCAGCGGGGTGAAAAACTGTTTTTT